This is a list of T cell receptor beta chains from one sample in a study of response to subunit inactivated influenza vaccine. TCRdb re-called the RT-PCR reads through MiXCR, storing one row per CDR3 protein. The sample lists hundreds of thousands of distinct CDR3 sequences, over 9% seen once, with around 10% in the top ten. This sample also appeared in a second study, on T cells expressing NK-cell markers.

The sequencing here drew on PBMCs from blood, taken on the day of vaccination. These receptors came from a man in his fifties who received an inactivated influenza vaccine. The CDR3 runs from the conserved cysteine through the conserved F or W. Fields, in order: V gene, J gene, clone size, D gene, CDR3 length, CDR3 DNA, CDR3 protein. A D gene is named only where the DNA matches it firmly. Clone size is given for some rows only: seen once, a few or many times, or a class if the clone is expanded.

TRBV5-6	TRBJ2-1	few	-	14	TGTGCCAGCAGCGTTGGGGGACCGGGACCCGAGCAGTTCTTC	CASSVGGPGPEQFF
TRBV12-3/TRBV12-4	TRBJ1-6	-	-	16	TGTGCCAGCCGGGACGGTTGGAGCTCCTATAATTCACCCCTCCACTTT	CASRDGWSSYNSPLHF
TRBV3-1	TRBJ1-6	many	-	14	TGTGCCAGCAGCCAAGTAGGGGCCAATTCACCCCTCCACTTT	CASSQVGANSPLHF
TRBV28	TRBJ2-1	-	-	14	TGTGCCAGTGGTGGCGGGCCCTCCTACAATGAGCAGTTCTTC	CASGGGPSYNEQFF
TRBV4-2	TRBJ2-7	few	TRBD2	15	TGTGCCAGCAGCCAAAGCGGGGGGGCTATGAACGAGCAGTACTTC	CASSQSGGAMNEQYF
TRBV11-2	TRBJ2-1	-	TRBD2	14	TGTGCCAGCAGCTTGCGGGAGTCCTACAATGAGCAGTTCTTC	CASSLRESYNEQFF
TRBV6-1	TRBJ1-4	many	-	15	TGTGCCAGCAGCCCGAGGGAGGGAGGGAATGAAAAACTGTTTTTT	CASSPREGGNEKLFF
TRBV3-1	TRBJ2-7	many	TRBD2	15	TGTGCCAGCAGCCAATCTAGCGGGATGCGAAACGAGCAGTACTTC	CASSQSSGMRNEQYF
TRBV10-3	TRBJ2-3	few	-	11	TGTGCCAGCGAGGACACAGATACGCAGTATTTT	CASEDTDTQYF
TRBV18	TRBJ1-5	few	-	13	TGTGCCAGCTCACAGGGGAATCAGCAGCCCCAGCATTTT	CASSQGNQQPQHF
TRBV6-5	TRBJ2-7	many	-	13	TGTGCCAGCAGTTACAGGGGGTCCTACGAGCAGTACTTC	CASSYRGSYEQYF
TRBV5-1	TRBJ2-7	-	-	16	TGCGCCAGCAGCTTGGCCGGGGGTCTTAGCGGCTACGAGCAGTACTTC	CASSLAGGLSGYEQYF
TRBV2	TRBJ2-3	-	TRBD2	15	TGTGCCAGCAGTGAAAGGCTAGCGGGGGTAGATACGCAGTATTTT	CASSERLAGVDTQYF
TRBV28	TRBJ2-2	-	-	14	TGTGCCAGCAGTTTATCCGTATACGGCGGGGAGCTGTTTTTT	CASSLSVYGGELFF
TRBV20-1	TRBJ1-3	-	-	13	TGCAGTGCCGAGGACCTCTCTGGAAACACCATATATTTT	CSAEDLSGNTIYF
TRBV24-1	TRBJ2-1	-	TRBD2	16	TGTGCCACCAGTGACCGGACTAGCGGGATTCTCTATGAGCAGATCTTC	CATSDRTSGILYEQIF
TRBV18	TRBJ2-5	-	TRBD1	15	TGTGCCAGCTCCCCTAACAGGGGGCCAGGAGAGACCCAGTACTTC	CASSPNRGPGETQYF
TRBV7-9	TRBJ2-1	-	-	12	TGTGCCAGCAGCCGAGCCCCCAGCGCGCAGTTCTTC	CASSRAPSAQFF
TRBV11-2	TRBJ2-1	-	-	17	TGTGCCAGCAGCTTAGGCAGGGGAGGAGTTCGAAGGGATGAGCAGTTCTTC	CASSLGRGGVRRDEQFF
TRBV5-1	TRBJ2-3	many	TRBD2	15	TGCGCCAGCAGCTGGACTAGCGGGGCGACAGATACGCAGTATTTT	CASSWTSGATDTQYF
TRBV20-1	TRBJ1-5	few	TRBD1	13	TGCAGTGCCACGCAGGGGGCGGGTCAGCCCCAGCATTTT	CSATQGAGQPQHF
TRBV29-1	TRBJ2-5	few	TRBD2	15	TGCAGCATCGGGACTAGCGGGAGCGAACAAGAGACCCAGTACTTC	CSIGTSGSEQETQYF
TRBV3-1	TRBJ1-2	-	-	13	TGTGCCAGCAGCCAAGCAGCGGACTATGGCTACACCTTC	CASSQAADYGYTF
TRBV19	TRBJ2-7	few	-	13	TGTGCCAGTAGTTTTTCCCCGACGTACGAGCAGTACTTC	CASSFSPTYEQYF
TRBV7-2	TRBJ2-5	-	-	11	TGTGCCAGCAGTTGGTCCGAGACCCAGTACTTC	CASSWSETQYF
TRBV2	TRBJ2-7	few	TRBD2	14	TGTGCCAGCAGTGAGACTAGCGGGCGCTACGAGCAGTACTTC	CASSETSGRYEQYF
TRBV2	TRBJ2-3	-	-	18	TGTGCCAGCAGTGAAGTCGCGGGAATAGTTGTTGGCACAGATACGCAGTATTTT	CASSEVAGIVVGTDTQYF
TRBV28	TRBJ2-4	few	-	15	TGTGCCAGCAGTCCACTGCTGGAGGGGTGGGACATTCAGTACTTC	CASSPLLEGWDIQYF
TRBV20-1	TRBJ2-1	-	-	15	TGCAGTGCTAGACCGGGGACTTTCCTGGGCAGTGAGCAGTTCTTC	CSARPGTFLGSEQFF
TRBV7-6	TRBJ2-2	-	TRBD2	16	TGTGCCAGCAGCATGATAGCGGGGGGCCTTTCCGGGGAGCTGTTTTTT	CASSMIAGGLSGELFF
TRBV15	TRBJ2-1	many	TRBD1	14	TGTGCCACCAAAGCTCAGGACAGGAGCAATGAGCAGTTCTTC	CATKAQDRSNEQFF
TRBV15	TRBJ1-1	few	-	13	TGTGCCACCAGCAAGGACCTGAACACTGAAGCTTTCTTT	CATSKDLNTEAFF
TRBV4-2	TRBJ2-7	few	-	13	TGTGCCAGCAGCCCTGGGAAGCGAACCGAGCAGTACTTC	CASSPGKRTEQYF
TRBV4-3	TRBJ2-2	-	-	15	TGCGCCAGCAGCCAAGAGGGCGCCGCCCCCGGGGAGCTGTTTTTT	CASSQEGAAPGELFF
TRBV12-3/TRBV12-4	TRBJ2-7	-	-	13	TGTGCCAGTCGACACAAGGGCAGATACGAGCAGTACTTC	CASRHKGRYEQYF
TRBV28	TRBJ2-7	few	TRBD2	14	TGTGCCAGCATACGGAGCGGGGGCACCTACGAGCAGTACTTC	CASIRSGGTYEQYF
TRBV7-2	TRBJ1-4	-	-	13	TGTGCCAGCAGCCAAAGCGGTCTGGAAAAACTGTTTTTT	CASSQSGLEKLFF
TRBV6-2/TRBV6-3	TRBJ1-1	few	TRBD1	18	TGTGCCAGCAGTTCCCCTGCCGGAAGGGGGCGCCGGGACACTGAAGCTTTCTTT	CASSSPAGRGRRDTEAFF
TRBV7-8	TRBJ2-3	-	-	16	TGTGCCAGCAGCCCCGCGGGGATTTTCTACACAGATACGCAGTATTTT	CASSPAGIFYTDTQYF
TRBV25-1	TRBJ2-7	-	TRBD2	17	TGTGCCAGCAGTGCAACCCCCGGGACTAGCGGGAAGTACGAGCAGTACTTC	CASSATPGTSGKYEQYF
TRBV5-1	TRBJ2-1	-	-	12	TGCGCCAGCAGCTTGGAACGTCATGAGCAGTTCTTC	CASSLERHEQFF
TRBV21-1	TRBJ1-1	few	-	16	TGTGCCAGCAGCAAATTCAATCGGACATTGAACACTGAAGCTTTCTTT	CASSKFNRTLNTEAFF
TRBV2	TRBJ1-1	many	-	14	TGTGCCAGCAATCCAAAACTCCCGAACACTGAAGCTTTCTTT	CASNPKLPNTEAFF